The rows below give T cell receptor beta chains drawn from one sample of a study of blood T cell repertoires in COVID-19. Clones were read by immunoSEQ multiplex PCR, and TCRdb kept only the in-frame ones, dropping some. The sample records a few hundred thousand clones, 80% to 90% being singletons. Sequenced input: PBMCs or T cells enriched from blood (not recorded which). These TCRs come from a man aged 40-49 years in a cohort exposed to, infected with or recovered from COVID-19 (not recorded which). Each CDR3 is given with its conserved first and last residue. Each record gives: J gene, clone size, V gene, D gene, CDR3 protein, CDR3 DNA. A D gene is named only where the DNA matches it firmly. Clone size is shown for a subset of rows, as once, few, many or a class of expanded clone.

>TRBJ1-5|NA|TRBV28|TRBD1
CASSSQGAGSNQPQHF
TGTGCCAGCAGTTCACAGGGGGCAGGTAGCAATCAGCCCCAGCATTTT
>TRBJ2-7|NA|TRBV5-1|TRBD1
CASSLTGVGAYEQYF
TGCGCCAGCAGCTTGACAGGGGTAGGCGCTTACGAGCAGTACTTC
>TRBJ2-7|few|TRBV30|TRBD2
CAWSVGSGISYEQYF
TGTGCCTGGAGTGTAGGTAGCGGGATATCCTACGAGCAGTACTTC
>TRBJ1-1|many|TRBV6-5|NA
CASSYKANTEAFF
TGTGCCAGCAGTTACAAAGCGAACACTGAAGCTTTCTTT
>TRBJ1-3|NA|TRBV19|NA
CASSENSGNTIYF
TGTGCCAGTAGCGAGAACTCTGGAAACACCATATATTTT
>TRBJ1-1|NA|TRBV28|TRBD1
CASSLRGGPLMNTEAFF
TGTGCCAGCAGTTTACGAGGGGGCCCCCTCATGAACACTGAAGCTTTCTTT
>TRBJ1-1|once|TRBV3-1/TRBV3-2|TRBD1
CASSNRGLEAFF
TGTGCCAGCAGCAACAGGGGGCTCGAAGCTTTCTTT
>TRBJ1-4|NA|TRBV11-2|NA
CASTPNDPRGKLFF
TGTGCCAGCACCCCAAACGATCCCCGGGGGAAACTGTTTTTT
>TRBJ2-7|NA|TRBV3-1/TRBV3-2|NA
CASSQEGGPEQYF
TGTGCCAGCAGCCAAGAAGGCGGGCCCGAGCAGTACTTC
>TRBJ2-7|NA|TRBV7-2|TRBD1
CASSTQGSSYEQYF
TGTGCCAGCAGCACACAGGGGAGCTCCTACGAGCAGTACTTC
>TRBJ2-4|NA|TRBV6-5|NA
CASTGRPGGIQYF
TGTGCCAGCACGGGAAGGCCCGGGGGTATTCAGTACTTC
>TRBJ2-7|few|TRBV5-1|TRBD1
CASRTGVADYEQYF
TGCGCCAGCAGGACAGGGGTTGCGGACTACGAGCAGTACTTC
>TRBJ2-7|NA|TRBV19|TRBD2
CASSRGKGRLAGRDEQYF
TGTGCCAGTAGCCGCGGTAAAGGGAGACTAGCGGGGAGGGACGAGCAGTACTTC
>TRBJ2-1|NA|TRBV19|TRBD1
CASSRGQGPNEQFF
TGTGCCAGTAGTCGCGGACAGGGACCCAATGAGCAGTTCTTC
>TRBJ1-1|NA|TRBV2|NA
CASSVGRGNTEAFF
TGTGCCAGCAGTGTCGGACGGGGGAACACTGAAGCTTTCTTT
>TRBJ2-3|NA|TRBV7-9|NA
CASSLGEGTLTDTQYF
TGTGCCAGCAGCTTAGGCGAGGGAACCCTCACAGATACGCAGTATTTT
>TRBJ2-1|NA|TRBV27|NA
CASSGRESNEQFF
TGTGCCAGCAGTGGCAGGGAAAGCAATGAGCAGTTCTTC
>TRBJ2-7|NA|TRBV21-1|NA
CASSKVGGSYEQYF
TGTGCCAGCAGCAAAGTGGGGGGCTCCTACGAGCAGTACTTC
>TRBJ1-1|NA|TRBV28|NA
CASSLGVRDMNTEAFF
TGTGCCAGCAGTTTAGGGGTCAGGGACATGAACACTGAAGCTTTCTTT
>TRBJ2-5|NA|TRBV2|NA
CASSAEGSTDGETQYF
TGTGCCAGCAGTGCAGAGGGTTCAACCGATGGTGAGACCCAGTACTTC
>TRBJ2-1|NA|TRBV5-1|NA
CASSAEGAKFF
TGCGCCAGCAGCGCCGAGGGAGCGAAGTTCTTC
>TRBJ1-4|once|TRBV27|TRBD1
CASSPWTGSNEKLFF
TGTGCCAGCAGTCCCTGGACAGGTTCTAATGAAAAACTGTTTTTT